This is a list of T cell receptor beta chains from one sample in a study of blood T cell repertoires in COVID-19. Measured with immunoSEQ multiplex PCR; TCRdb has only the in-frame clones, and not every one. The sample consists of about 69,000 clones, 85% to 90% of them appearing once. The specimen was peripheral blood. These receptors were taken from a man older than 75 with acute or convalescent COVID-19. The CDR3 runs from the conserved cysteine through the conserved F or W. A D gene is named only where the DNA matches it firmly. Size values are once, few and many counts, or a class for expanded clones, and some rows have none.

D,size,J,V,length,DNA,CDR3
TRBD1,NA,TRBJ2-4,TRBV27,13,TGTGCCAGCCGGGACAGGGAGTTTCTCATTCAGTACTTC,CASRDREFLIQYF
NA,once,TRBJ2-2,TRBV11-2,16,TGTGCCAGCAGCATTCGACAGGTTACGAACACCGGGGAGCTGTTTTTT,CASSIRQVTNTGELFF
NA,NA,TRBJ1-5,TRBV7-2,15,TGTGCCAGCAGCTTAGCCTGGGGCAGGGCTCAGCCCCAGCATTTT,CASSLAWGRAQPQHF
NA,NA,TRBJ1-1,TRBV2,15,TGTGCCAGCACCCCCGGGGGGGGAATGAACACTGAAGCTTTCTTT,CASTPGGGMNTEAFF
TRBD1,NA,TRBJ1-1,TRBV4-3,14,TGCGCCAGCAGCCTCGACAGGGTGAACACTGAAGCTTTCTTT,CASSLDRVNTEAFF
NA,once,TRBJ1-6,TRBV5-1,13,TGCGCCAGCGCAGGGGAGTTAGGTTCACCCCTCCACTTT,CASAGELGSPLHF
TRBD1,NA,TRBJ2-7,TRBV10-3,17,TGTGCCATCAGAGAAACTCGACAGGGGGGAAACTCCTACGAGCAGTACTTC,CAIRETRQGGNSYEQYF
TRBD1,NA,TRBJ1-5,TRBV19,15,TGTGCCAGTAACGCAGGGGGCGCCCCGGGTCAGCCCCAGCATTTT,CASNAGGAPGQPQHF
NA,NA,TRBJ2-3,TRBV5-1,14,TGCGCCAGCAGCTTGGGTACAGGGACAGATACGCAGTATTTT,CASSLGTGTDTQYF
TRBD2,NA,TRBJ2-2,TRBV7-6,18,TGTGCCAGCAGCCAATTCTTCTCAAGCGGGAGGAACACCGGGGAGCTGTTTTTT,CASSQFFSSGRNTGELFF
TRBD1,NA,TRBJ1-2,TRBV19,16,TGTGCCAGTAGTGCAGGGGACAGCGCTACTAACTATGGCTACACCTTC,CASSAGDSATNYGYTF
TRBD2,NA,TRBJ2-2,TRBV24-1,19,TGTGCCACCAGTGACCTAAGTAGACTAGCGGGAGCGGACACCGGGGAGCTGTTTTTT,CATSDLSRLAGADTGELFF
TRBD1,NA,TRBJ1-1,TRBV2,14,TGTGCCAGCAGACCCGGGACAGGGAACACTGAAGCTTTCTTT,CASRPGTGNTEAFF
TRBD1,NA,TRBJ2-2,TRBV30,15,TGTGCCTGGAGTGTAAGCCCACAGGGGGCCGGGGAGCTGTTTTTT,CAWSVSPQGAGELFF
TRBD2,NA,TRBJ2-2,TRBV11-3,12,TGTGCCAGCGGCGGGGGCACCGGGGAGCTGTTTTTT,CASGGGTGELFF
NA,NA,TRBJ2-4,TRBV20-1,14,TGCAGTGCTAGTCAGCGCGGGACCAAAAACATTCAGTACTTC,CSASQRGTKNIQYF
NA,NA,TRBJ2-6,TRBV2,14,TGTGCCAGCAGTACCAGGGCTGGGGCCAACGTCCTGACTTTC,CASSTRAGANVLTF
TRBD1,NA,TRBJ2-6,TRBV6-5,15,TGTGCCAGCAGCCTCCAGGGGGCTGGGGCCAACGTCCTGACTTTC,CASSLQGAGANVLTF
TRBD2,NA,TRBJ2-1,TRBV5-1,21,TGCGCCAGCAGCTTTAAGCGCCCTCTGGGGCGGGAGCCGCCCGATTACAATGAGCAGTTCTTC,CASSFKRPLGREPPDYNEQFF
TRBD2,NA,TRBJ2-1,TRBV24-1,14,TGTGCCACCAGTGCCGGGGGGGGAGCCAATGAGCAGTTCTTC,CATSAGGGANEQFF
NA,NA,TRBJ2-7,TRBV27,13,TGTGCCAGCAGTTTAGTAGCGAACTACGAGCAGTACTTC,CASSLVANYEQYF
NA,NA,TRBJ1-5,TRBV6-5,13,TGTGCCAGTGCCACAGGGACCAGTCAGCCCCAGCATTTT,CASATGTSQPQHF
NA,NA,TRBJ1-2,TRBV6-1,13,TGTGCCAGCAGTGATCTGGCGGGGTATGGCTACACCTTC,CASSDLAGYGYTF
NA,NA,TRBJ1-6,TRBV11-2,13,TGTGCCAGCAGCCTCAGGGGAAATTCACCCCTCCACTTT,CASSLRGNSPLHF
TRBD1,NA,TRBJ1-2,TRBV28,15,TGTGCCAGCAGCCCCAGGGGGCGCGAGGAGTATGGCTACACCTTC,CASSPRGREEYGYTF
NA,NA,TRBJ2-3,TRBV7-2,15,TGTGCCAGCAGTAGGGGGGGCTGGGACACAGATACGCAGTATTTT,CASSRGGWDTDTQYF
NA,NA,TRBJ1-2,TRBV6-6,13,TGTGCCAGCAGTTCCGGGGGTAACTATGGCTACACCTTC,CASSSGGNYGYTF
TRBD2,NA,TRBJ2-3,TRBV3-1/TRBV3-2,16,TGTGCCAGCAGCCAAGAAGTCGGGAGGGCCCGAGATACGCAGTATTTT,CASSQEVGRARDTQYF
NA,NA,TRBJ1-2,TRBV29-1,13,TGCAGCGTTGATGGTCGGCAGGGTGGCGGCTACACCTTC,CSVDGRQGGGYTF
NA,NA,TRBJ1-3,TRBV28,11,TGTGCCAGCAGTTTCTATAACACCATATATTTT,CASSFYNTIYF
NA,NA,TRBJ1-1,TRBV18,14,TGTGCCAGCTCGGCTGGCGGCAGCAACACTGAAGCTTTCTTT,CASSAGGSNTEAFF
TRBD1,few,TRBJ1-1,TRBV7-2,15,TGTGCCAGCAGCGTGACAGGGCGGGGGGACACTGAAGCTTTCTTT,CASSVTGRGDTEAFF
NA,NA,TRBJ1-2,TRBV20-1,14,TGCAGTGCTAGTCATTCCGGTCGCCACTATGGCTACACCTTC,CSASHSGRHYGYTF
TRBD1,once,TRBJ1-1,TRBV5-6,13,TGTGCCAGCATCGGGACAGGGGGCACTGAAGCTTTCTTT,CASIGTGGTEAFF
NA,NA,TRBJ2-7,TRBV3-1/TRBV3-2,13,TGTGCCAGCAGCCAAATGGGGAGATACGAGCAGTACTTC,CASSQMGRYEQYF
TRBD1,few,TRBJ1-5,TRBV4-1,14,TGCGCCAGCAGCCTTACAGGGGTCAATCAGCCCCAGCATTTT,CASSLTGVNQPQHF